This T cell receptor (beta chain) was recorded in a study of spatial heterogeneity in lung cancer. Study-wide results and limits: For expanded intratumoral alpha and beta TCRs, counts tracked tumor mutation counts.

V shed 4 bases and J shed 2 bases, with 11 bases lying between them. Germline V gene sequence: CDR1 DFQATT, CDR2 SNEGSKA (reference sequence). The CDR3 is made up of 13 amino acids. The time point is: sample taken at primary tumor resection. Comments on this clonotype: No antigen is known for it.

TCRdb analysed the 5' RACE reads with MiXCR anew, one entry per CDR3 protein. In the table there are under 6,000 distinct CDR3 sequences, about 7.4% of which are singletons. The sequence came from a male donor with early-stage non-small cell lung cancer. Sequencing used lung tumor tissue, obtained at surgery. V usage is TRBV20-1 and J usage is TRBJ1-2; D unclear. The CDR3 is CSATKDTNYGYTF. CDR3 nucleotides: TGCAGTGCTACCAAAGACACGAACTATGGCTACACCTTC.